The rows below give T cell receptor beta chains drawn from one sample of a study of T cell responses to AZD1222 COVID-19 vaccine. Profiled with immunoSEQ multiplex PCR; TCRdb holds only in-frame clones, not every one. The sample has 150,000 to 200,000 clones, about 90% seen once. The sample here was peripheral blood, taken on day 0 of AZD1222 vaccination. Receptors were obtained from an adult in good health. Both conserved end residues are part of each CDR3.

CDR3aa	v_gene	j_gene
CASSQEPVGTGELFF	TRBV4-3	TRBJ2-2
CASSGTTGYNRKYF	TRBV5-6	TRBJ2-3
CASSSPRGAGANVLTF	TRBV3-1/TRBV3-2	TRBJ2-6
CASSQIEGWPQHF	TRBV3-1/TRBV3-2	TRBJ1-5
CASSDRSGGYTF	TRBV4-3	TRBJ1-2
CASGDRLAATDTQYF	TRBV27	TRBJ2-3
CASSILRTGTNSGNTIYF	TRBV19	TRBJ1-3
CSVEGGTALYEQYF	TRBV29-1	TRBJ2-7
CASSQERGALNEKLFF	TRBV3-1/TRBV3-2	TRBJ1-4
CASSRGGVANYGYTF	TRBV28	TRBJ1-2
CASRNAGRTASGGYTF	TRBV19	TRBJ1-2
CASRKRTYNEQFF	TRBV19	TRBJ2-1
CASSIDRHQPQHF	TRBV19	TRBJ1-5
CASSPRRAGELFF	TRBV12-3/TRBV12-4	TRBJ2-2
CASRESVNEQFF	TRBV28	TRBJ2-1
CSVLKGPHYGYTF	TRBV29-1	TRBJ1-2
CASSYARGSEPQHF	TRBV6-5	TRBJ1-5
CAISDPTRTYEQYF	TRBV10-3	TRBJ2-7
CASSESGQGGTYEQYF	TRBV6-1	TRBJ2-7
CASSLTPPANTQYF	TRBV5-6	TRBJ2-3
CGTNRGRTTGELFF	TRBV19	TRBJ2-2
CASRLTGALYGYTF	TRBV19	TRBJ1-2
CASSLRRGDQPQHF	TRBV7-2	TRBJ1-5
CASSLDQVSGANVLTF	TRBV11-2	TRBJ2-6
CASSGTGPPYREQYF	TRBV19	TRBJ2-7
CASTEGTGEANEQFF	TRBV28	TRBJ2-1
CASSLLTSGSYEQYF	TRBV5-4	TRBJ2-7
CASSLAGANSPLHF	TRBV7-9	TRBJ1-6
CASSLTSGRFNEQFF	TRBV7-3	TRBJ2-1
CASSSTGLGQPQHF	TRBV11-2	TRBJ1-5
CASSSTGGLVGTDTQYF	TRBV11-3	TRBJ2-3
CASISAPSSNYGYTF	TRBV28	TRBJ1-2
CASSLVTGSRISYEQYF	TRBV7-2	TRBJ2-7
CASSPGQGAGETQYF	TRBV6-5	TRBJ2-5
CASSYSTEGVDYGYTF	TRBV6-5	TRBJ1-2
CASSLNRRDGYTF	TRBV12-3/TRBV12-4	TRBJ1-2
CASSLRGSRRGVYEQYF	TRBV5-4	TRBJ2-7
CASSQDLRGLRYEQYF	TRBV3-1/TRBV3-2	TRBJ2-7
CATSFQRGAGEQFF	TRBV15	TRBJ2-1
CASSRQGDGANVLTF	TRBV7-6	TRBJ2-6
CASSTGRGGEKLFF	TRBV5-1	TRBJ1-4
CASSDWQGAHEQYF	TRBV25-1	TRBJ2-7